A selection of T cell receptor beta chains follows, all from one sample in a study of cytomegalovirus exposure and HLA in healthy donors. Assay: immunoSEQ multiplex PCR; the TCRdb copy retains only in-frame clones and omits some. The data show more than 130,000 clones, roughly 79% seen once. Sample: PBMCs. Receptors originate from a male donor in good health and CMV-seronegative. Each CDR3 is given with its conserved first and last residue. D genes are given only for firm matches. Size tells how often a clone was seen (once, few, many) or the class of an expanded clone, and some rows leave it out.

TRBV5-4	.	TRBJ1-2	TRBD1	TGTGCCAGCCGCTTGGATCACAGGGGGACCGGCCCCTATGGCTACACCTTC	CASRLDHRGTGPYGYTF
TRBV5-1	few	TRBJ2-7	TRBD1	TGCGCCAGCAGCTTTACCAGGGACAGCAACGAGCAGTACTTC	CASSFTRDSNEQYF
TRBV5-4	.	TRBJ1-3	.	TGTGCCAGCAGCCCCCCGGGATTTCCTGGAAACACCATATATTTT	CASSPPGFPGNTIYF
TRBV27	few	TRBJ1-4	TRBD1	TGTGCCAGCAGTTTCGTCGCGGGACAGGCCAATAAAGGGGAAAAACTGTTTTTT	CASSFVAGQANKGEKLFF
TRBV18	.	TRBJ2-1	.	TGTGCCAGCTCACCAGGGGCAACGTCGGAGAATGAGCAGTTCTTC	CASSPGATSENEQFF
TRBV7-6	.	TRBJ1-1	.	TGTGCCAGCAGCTTAGTCGGGTTGAACACTGAAGCTTTCTTT	CASSLVGLNTEAFF
TRBV28	.	TRBJ1-2	TRBD1	TGTGCCACTCTCCCTCCGGGACAGACGGGCGGCTACACCTTC	CATLPPGQTGGYTF
TRBV6-5	.	TRBJ1-4	TRBD1	TGTGCCAGCAGTTTGGACAGGGTTGACGAAAAACTGTTTTTT	CASSLDRVDEKLFF
TRBV25-1	.	TRBJ1-3	.	TGTGCCAGCAGGGCACAGGGCTCCCCTGGAAACACCATATATTTT	CASRAQGSPGNTIYF
TRBV7-9	once	TRBJ1-2	.	TGTGCCAGCAGCTTAGCGCAGGGCCCCTATGGCTACACCTTC	CASSLAQGPYGYTF
TRBV19	.	TRBJ1-2	TRBD1	TGTGCCAGTAGCCCGGGACAGGGCTATGGCTACACCTTC	CASSPGQGYGYTF
TRBV14	.	TRBJ1-2	.	TGTGCCAGCAGCCCCCAAATCCATAACTATGGCTACACCTTC	CASSPQIHNYGYTF
TRBV11-2	.	TRBJ2-7	TRBD1	TGTGCCAGCAGCTCGCTAGCAGGGGGTAGGGTCCACGAGCAGTACTTC	CASSSLAGGRVHEQYF
TRBV6-6	few	TRBJ1-2	.	TGTGCCAGCAGTTACCTATCCCGGGAAACTAACTATGGCTACACCTTC	CASSYLSRETNYGYTF
TRBV4-1	.	TRBJ1-2	.	TGCGCCAGCAGCCAAGAGGACCGGGGGGTAAACTATGGCTACACCTTC	CASSQEDRGVNYGYTF
TRBV19	.	TRBJ2-7	.	TGTGCCAGTAGAGGACTCAGGGGTCCCGAGCAGTACTTC	CASRGLRGPEQYF
TRBV19	few	TRBJ1-5	.	TGTGCCAGTAGTATGGCGCCGGGATACCAGCCCCAGCATTTT	CASSMAPGYQPQHF
TRBV27	.	TRBJ1-1	TRBD1	TGTGCCAGCAGTTTGGGGACAGGGTATCGGGACACTGAAGCTTTCTTT	CASSLGTGYRDTEAFF
TRBV29-1	once	TRBJ2-7	TRBD2	TGCAGCGTAAGGTGGGCTAGCGGGGAGAAGTACTTC	CSVRWASGEKYF
TRBV19	.	TRBJ1-1	.	TGTGCCAGTAGTCTCGGGAGGGGAACTGAAGCTTTCTTT	CASSLGRGTEAFF
TRBV5-1	.	TRBJ2-7	.	TGCGCCAGCAGCTTGGACAGAAGAGCCTACGAGCAGTACTTC	CASSLDRRAYEQYF
TRBV5-1	.	TRBJ1-1	TRBD1	TGCGCCAGCAGCTCGACTCCTAGGGACAGGTGGAAATTCCTGAACACTGAAGCTTTCTTT	CASSSTPRDRWKFLNTEAFF
TRBV27	.	TRBJ1-5	.	TGTGCCAGCAGCCCCGGGGGAAGTGGAAATCAGCCCCAGCATTTT	CASSPGGSGNQPQHF
TRBV7-9	.	TRBJ1-4	TRBD1	TGTGCCAGCAGCTTAGTGGGCAGGGGGCTCACGGGAGAAAAACTGTTTTTT	CASSLVGRGLTGEKLFF
TRBV27	.	TRBJ2-5	TRBD2	TGTGCCAGCAGTTTTGCGGGGGGAGGAGAGACCCAGTACTTC	CASSFAGGGETQYF
TRBV27	.	TRBJ1-1	.	TGTGCCAGCAGTGACAGGACTCTCACTACCGGTGGGAACACTGAAGCTTTCTTT	CASSDRTLTTGGNTEAFF
TRBV7-8	.	TRBJ2-7	TRBD1	TGTGCCAGCAGCTTCAAGGACAGGGACTCCTACGAGCAGTACTTC	CASSFKDRDSYEQYF
TRBV4-3	.	TRBJ1-3	.	TGCGCCAGCAGCCAAGTGGTAGGGGGTAGGTCTGGAAACACCATATATTTT	CASSQVVGGRSGNTIYF
TRBV5-1	.	TRBJ1-2	.	TGCGCCAGCAGCTTGGGCGGGGTTTATGGCTACACCTTC	CASSLGGVYGYTF
TRBV6-6	.	TRBJ1-2	.	TGTGCCAGCAGTCAGACATTGAACTATGGCTACACCTTC	CASSQTLNYGYTF
TRBV5-1	few	TRBJ2-3	TRBD2	TGCGCCAGCAGCTTGGAAGGTCCAGCGGGGACTAGCACAGATACGCAGTATTTT	CASSLEGPAGTSTDTQYF
TRBV2	.	TRBJ2-1	.	TGTGCCAGCGGAGGGGGCAGGACGAGCTCCTACAATGAGCAGTTCTTC	CASGGGRTSSYNEQFF
TRBV9	.	TRBJ1-6	TRBD1	TGTGCCAGCAGCGGAGGACAGGGGGCTTCCTATAATTCACCCCTCCACTTT	CASSGGQGASYNSPLHF
TRBV15	.	TRBJ2-5	.	TGTGCCACCAGCAGAGATAGGGGGGGTAGTGAGACCCAGTACTTC	CATSRDRGGSETQYF
TRBV6-5	.	TRBJ1-2	TRBD1	TGTGCCAGCAGTTACTCGACAGGGTATGATGGCTACCCCTTC	CASSYSTGYDGYPF
TRBV6-1	.	TRBJ2-1	.	TGTGCCAGCAGTGAAGAATGGTCCCGGGGGTATGAGCAGTTCTTC	CASSEEWSRGYEQFF
TRBV2	.	TRBJ2-2	TRBD2	TGTGCCAGCCACATCGCGGGAGGGGGCACCGGGGAGCTGTTTTTT	CASHIAGGGTGELFF
TRBV6-4	.	TRBJ2-1	TRBD2	TGTGCCAGCAGCCTCCTAGCGGGGGGGCCTTACAATGAGCAGTTCTTC	CASSLLAGGPYNEQFF
TRBV5-1	few	TRBJ2-1	TRBD2	TGCGCCAGCAGCCCAACCTCTAGCGGGGGGACCAATGAGCAGTTCTTC	CASSPTSSGGTNEQFF
TRBV6-5	.	TRBJ2-7	TRBD2	TGTGCCAGCAGTCATAGCGGGAGGAGCTCCTACGAGCAGTACTTC	CASSHSGRSSYEQYF
TRBV10-3	.	TRBJ1-2	.	TGTGCCATCAGTGAGGGACAGCTAGCTAACTATGGCTACACCTTC	CAISEGQLANYGYTF
TRBV2	few	TRBJ2-3	TRBD2	TGTGCCAGCAGTGTACAGCGGGACCCAGATACGCAGTATTTT	CASSVQRDPDTQYF
TRBV18	.	TRBJ2-7	TRBD1	TGTGCCAGCTCACCAGGGACAGCGTCCTACGAGCAGTACTTC	CASSPGTASYEQYF